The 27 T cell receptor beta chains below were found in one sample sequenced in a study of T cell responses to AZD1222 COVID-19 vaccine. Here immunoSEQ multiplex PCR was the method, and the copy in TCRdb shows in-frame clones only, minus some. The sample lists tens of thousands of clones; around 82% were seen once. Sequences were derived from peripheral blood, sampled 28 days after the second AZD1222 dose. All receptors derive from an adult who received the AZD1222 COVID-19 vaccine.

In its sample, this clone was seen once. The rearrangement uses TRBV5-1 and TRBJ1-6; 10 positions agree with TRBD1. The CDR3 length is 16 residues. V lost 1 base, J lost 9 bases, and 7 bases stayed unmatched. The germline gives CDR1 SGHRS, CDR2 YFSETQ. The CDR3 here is CASSLRGQGQTSPLHF. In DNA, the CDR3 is TGCGCCAGCAGCTTGAGGGGACAGGGGCAAACTTCACCCCTCCACTTT.

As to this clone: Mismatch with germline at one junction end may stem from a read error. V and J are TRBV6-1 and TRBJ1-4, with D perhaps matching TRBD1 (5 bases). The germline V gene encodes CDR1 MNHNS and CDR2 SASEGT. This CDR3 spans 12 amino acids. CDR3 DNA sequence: TGTGCCAGCAGCGAAGGGGACCGAAAAGGGTTTTTT. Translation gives CASSEGDRKGFF.

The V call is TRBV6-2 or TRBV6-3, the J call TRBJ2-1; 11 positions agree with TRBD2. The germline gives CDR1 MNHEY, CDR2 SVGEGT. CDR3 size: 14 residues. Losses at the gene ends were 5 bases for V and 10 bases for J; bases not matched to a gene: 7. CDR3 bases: TGTGCCAGCAGTAGTAGCGGGAGGGGAAGGGAGCAGTTCTTC. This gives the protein CASSSSGRGREQFF.

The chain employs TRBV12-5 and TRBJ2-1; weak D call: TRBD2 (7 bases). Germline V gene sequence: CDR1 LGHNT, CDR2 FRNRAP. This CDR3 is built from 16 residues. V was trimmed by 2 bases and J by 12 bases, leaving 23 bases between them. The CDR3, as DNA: TGTGCTAGTGGTTTGTCCCCTATTAGGGGGGGGTTCCGGCAGTTCTTC. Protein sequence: CASGLSPIRGGFRQFF.

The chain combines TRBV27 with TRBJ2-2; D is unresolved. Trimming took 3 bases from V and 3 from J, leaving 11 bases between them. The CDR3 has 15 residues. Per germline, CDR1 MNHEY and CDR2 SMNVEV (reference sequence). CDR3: CASSFWRSYTGELFF. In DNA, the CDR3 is TGTGCCAGCAGTTTTTGGCGGAGCTACACCGGGGAGCTGTTTTTT.

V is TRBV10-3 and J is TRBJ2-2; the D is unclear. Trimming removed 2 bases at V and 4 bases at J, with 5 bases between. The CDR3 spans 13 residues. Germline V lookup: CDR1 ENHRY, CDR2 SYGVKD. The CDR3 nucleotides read TGTGCCATCAGTGAGGTACCCACCGGGGAGCTGTTTTTT. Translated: CAISEVPTGELFF.

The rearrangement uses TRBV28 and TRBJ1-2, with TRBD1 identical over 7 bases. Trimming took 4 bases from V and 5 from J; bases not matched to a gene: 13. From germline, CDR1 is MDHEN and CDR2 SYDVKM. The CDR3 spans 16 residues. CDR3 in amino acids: CASSWNRQGLWYGYTF. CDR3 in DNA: TGTGCCAGCAGTTGGAACCGACAGGGACTTTGGTATGGCTACACCTTC.

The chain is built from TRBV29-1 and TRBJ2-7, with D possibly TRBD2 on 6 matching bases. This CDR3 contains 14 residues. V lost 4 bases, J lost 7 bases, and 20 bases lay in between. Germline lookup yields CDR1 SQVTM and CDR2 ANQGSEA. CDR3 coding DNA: TGCAGCGTTGGCCCCGGGACTGGGACTGGGGAGCAGTACTTC. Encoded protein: CSVGPGTGTGEQYF.

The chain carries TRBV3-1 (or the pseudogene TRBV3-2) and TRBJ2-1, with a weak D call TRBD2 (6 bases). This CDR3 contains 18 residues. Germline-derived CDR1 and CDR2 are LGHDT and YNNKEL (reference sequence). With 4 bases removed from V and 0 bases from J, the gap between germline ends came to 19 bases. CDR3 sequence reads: CASSPGGERGSSYNEQFF. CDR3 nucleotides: TGTGCCAGCAGCCCCGGAGGGGAGAGGGGTAGCTCCTACAATGAGCAGTTCTTC.

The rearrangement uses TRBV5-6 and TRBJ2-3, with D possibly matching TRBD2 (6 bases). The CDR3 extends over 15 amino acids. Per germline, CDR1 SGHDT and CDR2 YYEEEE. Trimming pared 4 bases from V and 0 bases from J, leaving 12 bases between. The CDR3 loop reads CASSPGVGSTDTQYF. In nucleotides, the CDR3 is TGTGCCAGCAGCCCGGGGGTGGGCAGCACAGATACGCAGTATTTT.

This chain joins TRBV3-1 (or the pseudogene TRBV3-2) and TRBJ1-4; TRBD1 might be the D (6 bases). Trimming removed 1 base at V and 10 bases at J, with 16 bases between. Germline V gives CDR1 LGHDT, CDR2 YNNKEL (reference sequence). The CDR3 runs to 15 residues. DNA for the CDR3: TGTGCCAGCAGCCAAGCTACAGGGAGTGTTGGAAAACTGTTTTTT. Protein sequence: CASSQATGSVGKLFF.

The CDR3 protein is CASSLAGPSPGELFF. DNA of the CDR3: TGTGCCAGCAGCTTAGCAGGGCCGAGCCCCGGGGAGCTGTTTTTT. The chain has TRBV7-2 and TRBJ2-2; the D is unclear. CDR1 is SGHTA, CDR2 FQGNSA, per germline. Trimming pared 0 bases from V and 6 bases from J, leaving 11 bases between. The CDR3 length is 15 residues.

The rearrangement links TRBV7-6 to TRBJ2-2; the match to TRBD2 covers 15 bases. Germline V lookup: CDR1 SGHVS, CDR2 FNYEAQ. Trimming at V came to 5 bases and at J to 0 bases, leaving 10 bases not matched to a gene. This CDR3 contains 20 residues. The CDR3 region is CASSRRPGLAGGTNTGELFF. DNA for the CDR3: TGTGCCAGCAGCCGACGACCGGGACTAGCGGGAGGTACGAACACCGGGGAGCTGTTTTTT.

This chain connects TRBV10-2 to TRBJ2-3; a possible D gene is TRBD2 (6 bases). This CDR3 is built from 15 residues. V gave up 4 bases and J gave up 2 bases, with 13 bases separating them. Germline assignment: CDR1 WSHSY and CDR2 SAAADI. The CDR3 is CASSGRRENTDTQYF. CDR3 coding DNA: TGCGCCAGCAGTGGTCGGCGGGAAAACACAGATACGCAGTATTTT.

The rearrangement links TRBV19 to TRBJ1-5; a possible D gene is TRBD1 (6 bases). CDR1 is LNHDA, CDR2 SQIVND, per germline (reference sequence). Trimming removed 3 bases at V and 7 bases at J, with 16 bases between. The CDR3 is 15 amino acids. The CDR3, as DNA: TGTGCCAGTAGTATCCAACAGGGCAGGGACCAGCCCCAGCATTTT. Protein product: CASSIQQGRDQPQHF.

The CDR3 DNA reads as TGCGCCAGCAGCTCCACCGGAGACAGAGCAGAGACCCAGTACTTC. Protein: CASSSTGDRAETQYF. The rearrangement links TRBV5-1 to TRBJ2-5, with a possible D match to TRBD1 (5 bases). The CDR3 sequence is 15 residues long. Germline CDR1 reads SGHRS; CDR2 reads YFSETQ. V lost 3 bases, J lost 4 bases, and 16 bases lay in between.

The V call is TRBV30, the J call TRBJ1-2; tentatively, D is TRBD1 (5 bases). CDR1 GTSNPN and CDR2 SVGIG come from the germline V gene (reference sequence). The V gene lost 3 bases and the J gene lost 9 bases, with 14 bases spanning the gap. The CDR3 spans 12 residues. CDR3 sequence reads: CAWSWTDNSYTF. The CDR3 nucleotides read TGTGCCTGGAGCTGGACGGACAATAGCTACACCTTC.

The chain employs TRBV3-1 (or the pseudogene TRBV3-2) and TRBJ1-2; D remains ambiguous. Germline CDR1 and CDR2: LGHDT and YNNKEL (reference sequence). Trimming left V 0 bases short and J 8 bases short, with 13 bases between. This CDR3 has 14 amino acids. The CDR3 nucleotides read TGTGCCAGCAGCCAAGACGAAGGGTCAGGCGGCTACACCTTC. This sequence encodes CASSQDEGSGGYTF.

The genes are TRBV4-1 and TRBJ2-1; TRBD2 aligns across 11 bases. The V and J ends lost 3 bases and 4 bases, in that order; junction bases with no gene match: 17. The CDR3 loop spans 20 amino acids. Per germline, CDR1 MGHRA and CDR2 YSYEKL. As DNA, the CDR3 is TGCGCCAGCAGCCAGTCGCGACAGGGGTTTCTAGCGGGAGGTTACAATGAGCAGTTCTTC. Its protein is CASSQSRQGFLAGGYNEQFF.

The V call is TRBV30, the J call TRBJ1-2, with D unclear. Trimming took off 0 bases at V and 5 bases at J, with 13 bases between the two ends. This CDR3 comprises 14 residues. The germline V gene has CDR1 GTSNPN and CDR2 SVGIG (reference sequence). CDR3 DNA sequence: TGTGCCTGGAGTGTAAGAGTACGGAGGTATGGCTACACCTTC. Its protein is CAWSVRVRRYGYTF.

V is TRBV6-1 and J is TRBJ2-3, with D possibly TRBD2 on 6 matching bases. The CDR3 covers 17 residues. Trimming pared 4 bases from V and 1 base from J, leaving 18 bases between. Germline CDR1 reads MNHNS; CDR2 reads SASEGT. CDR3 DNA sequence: TGTGCCAGCAGTGTACCGGGAGTAGTTGTAGGCACAGATACGCAGTATTTT. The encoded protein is CASSVPGVVVGTDTQYF.

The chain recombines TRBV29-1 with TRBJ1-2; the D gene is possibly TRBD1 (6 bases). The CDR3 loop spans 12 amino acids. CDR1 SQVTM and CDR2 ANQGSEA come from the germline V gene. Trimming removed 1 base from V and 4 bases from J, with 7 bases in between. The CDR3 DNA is TGCAGCGTTGAAGGAGGGGGCTATGGCTACACCTTC. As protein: CSVEGGGYGYTF.

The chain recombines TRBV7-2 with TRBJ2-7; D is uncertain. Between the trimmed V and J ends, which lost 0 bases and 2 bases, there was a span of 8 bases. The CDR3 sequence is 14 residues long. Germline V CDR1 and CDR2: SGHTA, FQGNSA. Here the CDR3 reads CASSLAWGTYEQYF. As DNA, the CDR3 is TGTGCCAGCAGCTTAGCTTGGGGAACCTACGAGCAGTACTTC.

CDR3: CASSPTGTRGTEAFF. As DNA, the CDR3 is TGTGCCAGCTCACCCACAGGGACTCGGGGGACTGAAGCTTTCTTT. This chain joins TRBV18 and TRBJ1-1, with a possible D match to TRBD1 (6 bases). The V end was cut by 3 bases, the J end by 5 bases, with 16 bases between. From germline, CDR1 is KGHSH and CDR2 LQKENI. CDR3 length equals 15 residues. Using reference TRBV18 and TRBJ1-1 for the parts outside the CDR3, the full variable domain is NAGVMQNPRHLVRRRGQEARLRCSPMKGHSHVYWYRQLPEEGLKFMVYLQKENIIDESGMPKERFSAEFPKEGPSILRIQQVVRGDSAAYFCASSPTGTRGTEAFFGQGTRLTVV.

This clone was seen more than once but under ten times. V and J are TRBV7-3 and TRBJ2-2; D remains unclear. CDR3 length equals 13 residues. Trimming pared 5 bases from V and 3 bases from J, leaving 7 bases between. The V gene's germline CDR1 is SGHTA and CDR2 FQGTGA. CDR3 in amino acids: CASSPSYTGELFF. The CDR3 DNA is TGTGCCAGCAGCCCCAGCTACACCGGGGAGCTGTTTTTT. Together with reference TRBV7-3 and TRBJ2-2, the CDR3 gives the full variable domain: GAGVSQTPSNKVTEKGKYVELRCDPISGHTALYWYRQSLGQGPEFLIYFQGTGAADDSGLPNDRFFAVRPEGSVSTLKIQRTERGDSAVYLCASSPSYTGELFFGEGSRLTVL.

The CDR3 region is CASSSLGVGNTEAFF. In DNA form, the CDR3 reads TGTGCCAGCAGCTCTCTGGGGGTGGGGAACACTGAAGCTTTCTTT. The chain carries TRBV5-6 and TRBJ1-1, with a possible D match to TRBD1 (5 bases). V was pared by 3 bases and J by 1 base, with 13 bases between. This CDR3 has 15 amino acids. Germline CDR1 is SGHDT and CDR2 is YYEEEE.

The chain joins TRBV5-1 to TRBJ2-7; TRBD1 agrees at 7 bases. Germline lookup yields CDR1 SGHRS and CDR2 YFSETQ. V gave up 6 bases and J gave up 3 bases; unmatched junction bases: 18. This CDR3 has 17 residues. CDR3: CASTLGQAGTALYEQYF. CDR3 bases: TGCGCCAGCACCCTTGGACAGGCCGGGACCGCACTCTACGAGCAGTACTTC.